The 8 T cell receptor beta chains in this list originate from one sample, sequenced in a study of T cells after yellow fever vaccination. TCRdb redid the calling of the 5' RACE reads with MiXCR, one entry per CDR3 protein. The sample contains 450,000 to 600,000 distinct CDR3 sequences, about 15% of which appear only once. The sequencing here drew on PBMCs, taken 5 to 6 days after the first yellow fever vaccination. The receptor set was obtained from a man aged 18 to 29 who received the YFV17D yellow fever vaccine.

V is TRBV19 and J is TRBJ2-2, with D perhaps matching TRBD2 (5 bases). This CDR3 is 15 amino acids long. Per germline, CDR1 LNHDA and CDR2 SQIVND (reference sequence). Trimming took 3 bases from V and 1 from J, leaving 9 bases between them. CDR3 bases: TGTGCCAGTAGTATGACGGGGATGAACACCGGGGAGCTGTTTTTT. Translation: CASSMTGMNTGELFF. The full variable domain, rest sourced from reference TRBV19 and TRBJ2-2, is DGGITQSPKYLFRKEGQNVTLSCEQNLNHDAMYWYRQDPGQGLRLIYYSQIVNDFQKGDIAEGYSVSREKKESFPLTVTSAQKNPTAFYLCASSMTGMNTGELFFGEGSRLTVL.

This sequence joins TRBV20-1 and TRBJ2-5; D is perhaps TRBD2 (7 bases). The length of the CDR3 is 15 residues. The germline CDR1 and CDR2 sequences are DFQATT and SNEGSKA (reference sequence). V shed 4 bases and J shed 6 bases, with 21 bases lying between them. CDR3 bases: TGCAGTGCTATTTGGTGGGGGGGCCTCCCGAAGACCCAGTACTTC. Translating gives CSAIWWGGLPKTQYF.

V and J are TRBV4-1 and TRBJ1-1, with TRBD1 matching 7 bases. This CDR3 is built from 15 residues. Germline values: CDR1 MGHRA, CDR2 YSYEKL. V lost 3 bases, J lost 1 base, and 5 bases stayed unmatched. The CDR3 reads CASSHQGVGNTEAFF. Here the CDR3 DNA reads TGCGCCAGCAGCCACCAGGGGGTGGGGAACACTGAAGCTTTCTTT.

In this sample, this clonotype turned up a few times. This rearrangement joins TRBV7-6 to TRBJ2-6, with a tentative D call TRBD1 (6 bases). The V gene lost 8 bases and the J gene lost 0 bases, with 14 bases spanning the gap. The V gene's germline CDR1 is SGHVS and CDR2 FNYEAQ. The CDR3 extends over 16 amino acids. The CDR3 region has the DNA TGTGCCAGCGGGGGCGGCGGATACTCTGGGGCCAACGTCCTGACTTTC. Its translation: CASGGGGYSGANVLTF.

The chain employs TRBV20-1 and TRBJ2-2; no reliable D call. This CDR3 spans 14 amino acids. The germline CDR1 and CDR2 sequences are DFQATT and SNEGSKA (reference sequence). Trimming took off 3 bases at V and 1 base at J, with 9 bases between the two ends. In DNA, the CDR3 is TGCAGTGCTAGTCGGTCGGGGAACACCGGGGAGCTGTTTTTT. Encoded protein: CSASRSGNTGELFF.

The chain recombines TRBV5-6 with TRBJ2-3; TRBD2 might be the D (7 bases). The CDR3 consists of 16 residues. CDR1 and CDR2 from the germline V gene are SGHDT and YYEEEE. Trimming left V 0 bases short and J 3 bases short, with 14 bases between. CDR3 amino acids: CASSLAAGAATDTQYF. The CDR3 region has the DNA TGTGCCAGCAGCTTGGCCGCGGGGGCCGCAACAGATACGCAGTATTTT. The full variable domain, rest sourced from reference TRBV5-6 and TRBJ2-3, is DAGVTQSPTHLIKTRGQQVTLRCSPKSGHDTVSWYQQALGQGPQFIFQYYEEEERQRGNFPDRFSGHQFPNYSSELNVNALLLGDSALYLCASSLAAGAATDTQYFGPGTRLTVL.

This clonotype has more than one count but fewer than ten. This chain joins TRBV3-1 and TRBJ2-2; tentative D call: TRBD1 (5 bases). The germline CDR1 and CDR2 sequences are LGHDT and YNNKEL (reference sequence). V dropped 1 base and J dropped 6 bases, with 6 bases sitting between them. This CDR3 comprises 13 residues. The CDR3 region is CASSQVGPGELFF. The CDR3 nucleotides are TGTGCCAGCAGCCAAGTGGGGCCCGGGGAGCTGTTTTTT.

The chain links TRBV6-5 to TRBJ1-6; 7 bases are a match to TRBD1. The CDR3 runs 17 residues. The germline V gene encodes CDR1 MNHEY and CDR2 SVGAGI. With 0 bases clipped from V and 6 bases from J, the junction kept 8 bases outside the gene matches. The CDR3, as DNA: TGTGCCAGCAGTTACTCTGAGTCTGGACAGGCTAATTCACCCCTCCACTTT. This gives the protein CASSYSESGQANSPLHF.